The 25 T cell receptor beta chains given below trace back to one sample, sequenced in a study of blood T cell repertoires in COVID-19. Only in-frame clones appear in the TCRdb table, and some are missing; sequencing was by immunoSEQ multiplex PCR. The table lists 180,000 or so clones, more than 85% of them singletons, with less than 3.5% in the top ten. The sample was peripheral blood. The receptors here all came from a woman in her 30s with active or convalescent COVID-19.

The chain uses TRBV6-5 and TRBJ1-2, with TRBD1 as a possible D gene (5 bases). CDR3 length: 15 amino acids. V shed 5 bases and J shed 4 bases, with 17 bases lying between them. The germline CDR1 and CDR2 sequences are MNHEY and SVGAGI. In DNA form, the CDR3 reads TGTGCCAGCAGTCTCCGACAGACAAACAGCTATGGCTACACCTTC. This sequence encodes CASSLRQTNSYGYTF.

The rearrangement uses TRBV6-5 and TRBJ1-2; unclear D gene. Trimming took off 5 bases at V and 1 base at J, with 8 bases between the two ends. CDR3 length: 13 amino acids. Germline-derived CDR1 and CDR2 are MNHEY and SVGAGI. For the CDR3, the DNA is TGTGCCAGCAGTCGGACTCTTAACTATGGCTACACCTTC. Amino acid sequence: CASSRTLNYGYTF.

The genes are TRBV7-2 and TRBJ2-1; TRBD1 matches at 7 bases. Germline V lookup: CDR1 SGHTA, CDR2 FQGNSA. The CDR3 spans 16 residues. V lost 6 bases and J lost 4; bases outside the gene matches: 12. The DNA for the CDR3 is TGTGCCAGCAGGCGACGACAGGGTTTGGGATACAATGAGCAGTTCTTC. As protein: CASRRRQGLGYNEQFF. The full variable domain, rest sourced from reference TRBV7-2 and TRBJ2-1, is GAGVSQSPSNKVTEKGKDVELRCDPISGHTALYWYRQSLGQGLEFLIYFQGNSAPDKSGLPSDRFSAERTGGSVSTLTIQRTQQEDSAVYLCASRRRQGLGYNEQFFGPGTRLTVL.

This clone has just a few counts. V usage is TRBV30 and J usage is TRBJ1-6; possibly TRBD1 for D (5 bases). This CDR3 contains 13 residues. Trimming removed 3 bases at V and 7 bases at J, with 10 bases between. Germline loops: CDR1 GTSNPN, CDR2 SVGIG (reference sequence). The CDR3 loop is CAWRLAGNSPLHF. The CDR3 DNA is TGTGCCTGGAGGTTAGCAGGGAATTCACCCCTCCACTTT.

The V and J genes are TRBV29-1 and TRBJ2-4, with 15 positions matching TRBD2. There are 17 residues in the CDR3. Trimming removed 7 bases from V and 0 bases from J; junction bases left unmatched: 7. Germline V gene sequence: CDR1 SQVTM, CDR2 ANQGSEA. In DNA, the CDR3 is TGCAGCGCCTTAGCGGGACTAGCGGGAGGAGCCAAAAACATTCAGTACTTC. Protein: CSALAGLAGGAKNIQYF. Full variable domain (missing parts from reference TRBV29-1 and TRBJ2-4): SAVISQKPSRDICQRGTSLTIQCQVDSQVTMMFWYRQQPGQSLTLIATANQGSEATYESGFVIDKFPISRPNLTFSTLTVSNMSPEDSSIYLCSALAGLAGGAKNIQYFGAGTRLSVL.

V usage is TRBV6-6 and J usage is TRBJ1-2, with 7 bases identical to TRBD1. CDR3 length: 16 amino acids. Trimming cost V 0 bases and J 6 bases; bases outside gene matches: 10. Per germline, CDR1 MNHNY and CDR2 SVGAGI (reference sequence). The CDR3 region has the DNA TGTGCCAGCAGTTACTCGGATCGAGGGGGCGCTAATGGCTACACCTTC. Protein: CASSYSDRGGANGYTF.

This chain connects TRBV6-2 or TRBV6-3 to TRBJ1-2; no reliable D call. The germline gives CDR1 MNHEY, CDR2 SVGEGT. The CDR3 covers 11 residues. V was clipped by 6 bases and J by 8 bases, with 10 bases between them. The CDR3 here is CASSMVHGYTF. CDR3 in DNA: TGTGCCAGCAGCATGGTACACGGCTACACCTTC.

The V gene is TRBV19, the J gene TRBJ1-6; perhaps TRBD1 as D (6 bases). The V gene lost 8 bases and the J gene lost 5 bases, with 13 bases spanning the gap. Germline lookup yields CDR1 LNHDA and CDR2 SQIVND (reference sequence). CDR3 length: 14 amino acids. CDR3 in DNA: TGTGCCAGTGGACTCAGGGGAAATAATTCACCCCTCCACTTT. Its translation: CASGLRGNNSPLHF.

The chain is built from TRBV5-6 and TRBJ2-7; 13 positions match TRBD2. Germline V gene lookup returns CDR1 SGHDT and CDR2 YYEEEE. This CDR3 spans 18 amino acids. The trim removed 0 bases at V and 2 bases at J, leaving 8 bases unmatched. CDR3 sequence (DNA): TGTGCCAGCAGCTTGGCCACTAGCGGGAGGGCCCTCCCCTACGAGCAGTACTTC. Protein: CASSLATSGRALPYEQYF.

This chain links TRBV7-2 with TRBJ2-7, with 7 nucleotides matching TRBD1. The CDR3 loop spans 13 amino acids. Germline V gives CDR1 SGHTA, CDR2 FQGNSA. Trimming took 0 bases from V and 6 from J; bases not matched to a gene: 2. The CDR3: CASSLARGLEQYF. The DNA for the CDR3 is TGTGCCAGCAGCTTAGCGAGGGGGCTCGAGCAGTACTTC.

The V gene is TRBV7-8, the J gene TRBJ1-2, with 7 bases lining up with TRBD1. CDR1 SGHVS and CDR2 FQNEAQ come from the germline V gene. This CDR3 is 13 amino acids long. The junction had 5 bases not matched to a gene; V was cut back by 5 bases and J by 5 bases. The CDR3 sequence: CASSLTGWYGYTF. CDR3 DNA sequence: TGTGCCAGCAGCCTGACAGGGTGGTATGGCTACACCTTC.

In its sample, this clone was seen once. DNA for the CDR3: TGTGCCAGCAGCTTAGCTAGCGGGGGGGCCTGGGAGCAGTTCTTC. Translated: CASSLASGGAWEQFF. The chain uses TRBV7-8 and TRBJ2-1; 11 bases line up with TRBD2. This CDR3 contains 15 residues. Per germline, CDR1 SGHVS and CDR2 FQNEAQ. The ends lost 0 bases at V and 10 bases at J; junction bases unmatched: 5.

This clone occurred a few times. The chain is built from TRBV6-5 and TRBJ1-2; 7 nucleotides match TRBD1. Germline assignment: CDR1 MNHEY and CDR2 SVGAGI. The CDR3 loop spans 13 amino acids. V trimming: 7 bases; J trimming: 5 bases; junction bases outside the gene matches: 7. DNA of the CDR3: TGTGCCAGCACCTTGGGACAGACTTATGGCTACACCTTC. Its translation is CASTLGQTYGYTF.

The rearrangement uses TRBV6-5 and TRBJ1-2; D is perhaps TRBD1 (5 bases). The germline V gene has CDR1 MNHEY and CDR2 SVGAGI. V lost 3 bases and J 6 bases, leaving 11 bases between the germline ends. The CDR3 covers 13 residues. CDR3 coding DNA: TGTGCCAGCAGTTATTCGGCAGGGAATGGCTACACCTTC. Amino acids: CASSYSAGNGYTF.

Only a few counts were recorded for this clone. The V and J genes are TRBV10-3 and TRBJ2-7; 9 bases line up with TRBD1. With V trimmed by 9 bases and J by 7 bases, 13 bases remained unmatched. The germline V gene encodes CDR1 ENHRY and CDR2 SYGVKD. This CDR3 comprises 14 residues. This chain's CDR3 is CAITPGQGLGEQYF. CDR3 in DNA: TGTGCCATTACCCCGGGACAGGGTCTAGGAGAGCAGTACTTC.

The chain is built from TRBV9 and TRBJ1-1, with a possible D match to TRBD1 (6 bases). Trimming pared 4 bases from V and 4 bases from J, leaving 17 bases between. In germline, CDR1 is SGDLS, CDR2 YYNGEE. The CDR3 extends over 15 amino acids. This CDR3 is CASSPSGEMGTEAFF. DNA of the CDR3: TGTGCCAGCAGCCCCTCAGGGGAGATGGGCACTGAAGCTTTCTTT.

The CDR3 sequence: CASSSPTVNTEAFF. In DNA, the CDR3 is TGTGCCAGCAGTTCCCCGACAGTGAACACTGAAGCTTTCTTT. The chain recombines TRBV6-5 with TRBJ1-1; a weak D match, TRBD1 (5 bases). This CDR3 contains 14 residues. CDR1 is MNHEY and CDR2 is SVGAGI in the germline V gene. V shed 4 bases and J shed 0 bases, with 9 bases lying between them.

Only one count was recorded for this clone. The chain carries TRBV28 and TRBJ2-5; 8 bases line up with TRBD1. The CDR3 is 15 amino acids. Trimming cost V 5 bases and J 5 bases; bases outside gene matches: 10. Germline V lookup: CDR1 MDHEN, CDR2 SYDVKM. In nucleotides, the CDR3 is TGTGCCAGCAGTAGTGGGCAGGGGGCGCGGGAGACCCAGTACTTC. This sequence encodes CASSSGQGARETQYF.

J is TRBJ1-5 and V is TRBV4-1; 10 bases agree with TRBD1. V shed 6 bases and J 6 bases; nucleotides not matched to a gene: 8. The CDR3 is 15 residues long. The germline gives CDR1 MGHRA, CDR2 YSYEKL. The chain's CDR3 is CASSPRDRGFQPQHF. Here the CDR3 DNA reads TGCGCCAGCAGTCCCCGGGACAGGGGTTTTCAGCCCCAGCATTTT.

CDR3 loop: CARRQGAGSYNSPLHF. Here the CDR3 DNA reads TGTGCCAGGAGACAGGGGGCGGGATCCTATAATTCACCCCTCCACTTT. The chain has TRBV6-7 and TRBJ1-6; 10 nucleotides match TRBD1. TRBV6-7 is treated as an ORF (open reading frame) with a function not yet certain. The CDR3 spans 16 residues. Trimming removed 9 bases from V and 1 base from J; junction bases left unmatched: 6.

This clone appeared a few times. The rearrangement uses TRBV24-1 and TRBJ2-5, with 8 positions matching TRBD1. After removal of 3 bases from V and 7 bases from J, the junction contained 6 bases not matched to a gene. The germline V gene encodes CDR1 KGHDR and CDR2 SFDVKD. The CDR3 contains 14 residues. The CDR3 bases are TGTGCCACCAGTGATACCGGACAGGGAGGGACCCAGTACTTC. Its protein product is CATSDTGQGGTQYF.

The chain links TRBV27 to TRBJ1-6; 7 nucleotides match TRBD1. V was pared by 2 bases and J by 10 bases, with 2 bases of the junction left unmatched. The CDR3 is 13 amino acids. Per the germline V gene, CDR1 is MNHEY and CDR2 is SMNVEV (reference sequence). DNA of the CDR3: TGTGCCAGCAGTTTACAGGGGGACTCACCCCTCCACTTT. Encoded protein: CASSLQGDSPLHF.

The J gene is TRBJ1-1, the V gene TRBV2, with D maybe TRBD1 (6 bases). Germline V CDR1 and CDR2: SNHLY, FYNNEI. The V end was cut by 6 bases, the J end by 1 base, with 21 bases between. CDR3 length equals 17 residues. Written as DNA, the CDR3 is TGTGCCAGCAGGTCTCGACAGGACCGCCGAACGAACACTGAAGCTTTCTTT. Translation: CASRSRQDRRTNTEAFF.

The V gene is TRBV11-3, the J gene TRBJ2-2, with 10 bases matching TRBD2. J gave up 5 bases and V 5 bases, and 8 bases lay outside the gene matches. Germline V gives CDR1 SGHNT, CDR2 YENEEA. The CDR3 contains 16 residues. The DNA for the CDR3 is TGTGCCAGCAGCGTCGGGGGGACTAGCGCTACCGGGGAGCTGTTTTTT. Amino acid sequence: CASSVGGTSATGELFF.

This chain joins TRBV5-1 and TRBJ2-3; 9 nucleotides agree with TRBD1. The germline V gene encodes CDR1 SGHRS and CDR2 YFSETQ. This CDR3 region has 15 residues. J gave up 4 bases and V 4 bases, and 7 bases lay outside the gene matches. The DNA of the CDR3 is TGCGCCAGCAGCCCGGGACAGGGTATCGCAGATACGCAGTATTTT. It yields the protein CASSPGQGIADTQYF. The full variable domain, with the rest looked up from reference TRBV5-1 and TRBJ2-3, is KAGVTQTPRYLIKTRGQQVTLSCSPISGHRSVSWYQQTPGQGLQFLFEYFSETQRNKGNFPGRFSGRQFSNSRSEMNVSTLELGDSALYLCASSPGQGIADTQYFGPGTRLTVL.